This is a list of T cell receptor beta chains from one sample in a study of T cell responses to AZD1222 COVID-19 vaccine. Method: immunoSEQ multiplex PCR; TCRdb's copy keeps in-frame clones and lacks some. The table shows about 150,000 clones, with more than 85% occurring only once. Source: peripheral blood, taken on day 0 of AZD1222 vaccination. The receptors here all came from an adult in good health. The CDR3 runs from the conserved cysteine through the conserved F or W. Fields, in order: J gene, V gene, D gene, clone size, CDR3 DNA, CDR3 protein. D genes are given only for firm matches. Size values are once, few and many counts, or a class for expanded clones, and some rows have none.

j_gene: TRBJ2-4; v_gene: TRBV7-8; d_gene: TRBD2; abundance: -; CDR3nt: TGTGCCAGCAGCCTCTACCCCCCGGCTAGCGGGGGCGAGGGCAAAAACATTCAGTACTTC; CDR3aa: CASSLYPPASGGEGKNIQYF
j_gene: TRBJ2-1; v_gene: TRBV7-3; d_gene: TRBD2; abundance: -; CDR3nt: TGTGCCAGCAGAGCTAGCGGGGGGCACAATGAGCAGTTCTTC; CDR3aa: CASRASGGHNEQFF
j_gene: TRBJ1-1; v_gene: TRBV6-5; d_gene: -; abundance: -; CDR3nt: TGTGCCAGCAGCCCCGGGGCCAGGATGAACACTGAAGCTTTCTTT; CDR3aa: CASSPGARMNTEAFF
j_gene: TRBJ1-6; v_gene: TRBV29-1; d_gene: -; abundance: once; CDR3nt: TGCAGCGTTGAAGTAGCAGAGAATTCACCCCTCCACTTT; CDR3aa: CSVEVAENSPLHF
j_gene: TRBJ2-5; v_gene: TRBV11-3; d_gene: -; abundance: few; CDR3nt: TGTGCCAGCGTGAGTACAAACCAAGAGACCCAGTACTTC; CDR3aa: CASVSTNQETQYF
j_gene: TRBJ1-6; v_gene: TRBV19; d_gene: -; abundance: -; CDR3nt: TGTGCCAGTGGAGAACTGAGTTCACCCCTCCACTTT; CDR3aa: CASGELSSPLHF
j_gene: TRBJ1-5; v_gene: TRBV7-2; d_gene: -; abundance: -; CDR3nt: TGTGCCAGCAGCCGGGTTGGTGGGCCGAGCAATCAGCCCCAGCATTTT; CDR3aa: CASSRVGGPSNQPQHF
j_gene: TRBJ1-4; v_gene: TRBV4-2; d_gene: TRBD1; abundance: -; CDR3nt: TGTGCCAGCAGCCGCATGAACCGGGACAGTGGCGAAAAACTGTTTTTT; CDR3aa: CASSRMNRDSGEKLFF
j_gene: TRBJ2-3; v_gene: TRBV15; d_gene: TRBD2; abundance: -; CDR3nt: TGTGCCACCAGCAGAGATCCCAGCGGGAGCCATACGCAGTATTTT; CDR3aa: CATSRDPSGSHTQYF
j_gene: TRBJ1-2; v_gene: TRBV7-9; d_gene: -; abundance: -; CDR3nt: TGTGCCAGCAGCTTGGAGGGCTATCGCTACACCTTC; CDR3aa: CASSLEGYRYTF
j_gene: TRBJ1-5; v_gene: TRBV28; d_gene: TRBD1; abundance: -; CDR3nt: TGTGCCAGCAACACAGGACAGGGTGGGAATCAGCCCCAGCATTTT; CDR3aa: CASNTGQGGNQPQHF
j_gene: TRBJ2-1; v_gene: TRBV6-2/TRBV6-3; d_gene: -; abundance: -; CDR3nt: TGTGCCAGCAGTTACTCTCCGGGGGAGAGCTCCTACAATGAGCAGTTCTTC; CDR3aa: CASSYSPGESSYNEQFF
j_gene: TRBJ1-5; v_gene: TRBV18; d_gene: -; abundance: -; CDR3nt: TGTGCCAGCTCCGAGGACAGAAATCAGCCCCAGCATTTT; CDR3aa: CASSEDRNQPQHF
j_gene: TRBJ2-2; v_gene: TRBV7-2; d_gene: -; abundance: -; CDR3nt: TGTGCCAGCAGCTTTCCCAGGGCTGCTGCCGGGGAGCTGTTTTTT; CDR3aa: CASSFPRAAAGELFF
j_gene: TRBJ2-7; v_gene: TRBV6-5; d_gene: TRBD2; abundance: -; CDR3nt: TGTGCCAGCAGTTACACGCGGGGGGGCCAATACGAGCAGTACTTC; CDR3aa: CASSYTRGGQYEQYF
j_gene: TRBJ2-1; v_gene: TRBV28; d_gene: -; abundance: -; CDR3nt: TGTGCCAGCAGTTTAAAGGGGACCCCGGCGTTCTTC; CDR3aa: CASSLKGTPAFF
j_gene: TRBJ1-5; v_gene: TRBV27; d_gene: TRBD1; abundance: -; CDR3nt: TGTGCCAGCAGTTTAGACAGGGGTCGAGATCAGCCCCAGCATTTT; CDR3aa: CASSLDRGRDQPQHF
j_gene: TRBJ2-5; v_gene: TRBV9; d_gene: TRBD2; abundance: -; CDR3nt: TGTGCCAGCAGCGTAGGGGCGGGAGCGTCCCAAGAGACCCAGTACTTC; CDR3aa: CASSVGAGASQETQYF